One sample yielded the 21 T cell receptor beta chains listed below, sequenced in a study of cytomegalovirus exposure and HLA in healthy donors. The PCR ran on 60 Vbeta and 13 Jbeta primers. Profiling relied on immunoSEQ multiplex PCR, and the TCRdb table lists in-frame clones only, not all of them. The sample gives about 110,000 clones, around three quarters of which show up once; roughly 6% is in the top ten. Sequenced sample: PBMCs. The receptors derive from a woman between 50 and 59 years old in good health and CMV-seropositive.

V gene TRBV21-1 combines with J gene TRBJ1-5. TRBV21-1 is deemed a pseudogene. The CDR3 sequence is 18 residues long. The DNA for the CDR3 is TGTGCCAGCAGCAACCCGAGGGGGAGGGGAAAGAGCAATCAGCCCCAGCATTTT. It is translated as CASSNPRGRGKSNQPQHF.

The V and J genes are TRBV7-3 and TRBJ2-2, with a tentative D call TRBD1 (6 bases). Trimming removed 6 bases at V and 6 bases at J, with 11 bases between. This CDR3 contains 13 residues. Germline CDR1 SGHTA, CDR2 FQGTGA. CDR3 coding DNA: TGTGCCAGCAGTCCCGAGGGGGCCGGGGAGCTGTTTTTT. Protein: CASSPEGAGELFF. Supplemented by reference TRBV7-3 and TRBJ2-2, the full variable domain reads GAGVSQTPSNKVTEKGKYVELRCDPISGHTALYWYRQSLGQGPEFLIYFQGTGAADDSGLPNDRFFAVRPEGSVSTLKIQRTERGDSAVYLCASSPEGAGELFFGEGSRLTVL.

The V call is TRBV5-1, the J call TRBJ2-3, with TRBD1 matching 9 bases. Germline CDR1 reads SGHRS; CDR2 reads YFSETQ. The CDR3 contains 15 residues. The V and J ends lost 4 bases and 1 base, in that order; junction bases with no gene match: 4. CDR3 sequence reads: CASSVRDRGTDTQYF. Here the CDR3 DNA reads TGCGCCAGCAGCGTCCGGGACAGGGGCACAGATACGCAGTATTTT. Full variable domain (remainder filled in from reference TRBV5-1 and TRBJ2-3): KAGVTQTPRYLIKTRGQQVTLSCSPISGHRSVSWYQQTPGQGLQFLFEYFSETQRNKGNFPGRFSGRQFSNSRSEMNVSTLELGDSALYLCASSVRDRGTDTQYFGPGTRLTVL.

The CDR3, as DNA: TGTGCCAGCAGCTTGAGGACACGGAGCTCCTACAATGAGCAGTTCTTC. The encoded protein is CASSLRTRSSYNEQFF. V and J are TRBV7-6 and TRBJ2-1; TRBD1 might be the D (5 bases). V lost 3 bases, J lost 0 bases, and 12 bases lay in between. The CDR3 runs 16 residues. Germline lookup yields CDR1 SGHVS and CDR2 FNYEAQ.

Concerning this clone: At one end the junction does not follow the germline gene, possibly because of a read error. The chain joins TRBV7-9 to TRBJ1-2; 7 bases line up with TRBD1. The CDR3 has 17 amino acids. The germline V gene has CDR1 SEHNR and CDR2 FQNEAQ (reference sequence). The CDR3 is CSSSSPGGTPFLYGYTF. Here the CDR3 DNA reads TGTTCCAGCAGCTCCCCAGGGGGTACCCCATTTCTTTATGGCTACACCTTC.

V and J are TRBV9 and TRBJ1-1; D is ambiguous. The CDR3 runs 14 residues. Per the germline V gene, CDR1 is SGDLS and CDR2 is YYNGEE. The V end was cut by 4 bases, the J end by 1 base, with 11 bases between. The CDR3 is CASSPRGENTEAFF. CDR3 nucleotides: TGTGCCAGCAGCCCCCGTGGAGAGAACACTGAAGCTTTCTTT.

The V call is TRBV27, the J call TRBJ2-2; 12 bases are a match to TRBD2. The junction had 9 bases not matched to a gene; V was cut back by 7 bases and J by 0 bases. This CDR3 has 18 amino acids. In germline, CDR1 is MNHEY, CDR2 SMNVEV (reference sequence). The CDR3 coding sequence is TGTGCCAGCAAAATGGGTCTAGCGGGGGGGACGAACACCGGGGAGCTGTTTTTT. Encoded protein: CASKMGLAGGTNTGELFF.

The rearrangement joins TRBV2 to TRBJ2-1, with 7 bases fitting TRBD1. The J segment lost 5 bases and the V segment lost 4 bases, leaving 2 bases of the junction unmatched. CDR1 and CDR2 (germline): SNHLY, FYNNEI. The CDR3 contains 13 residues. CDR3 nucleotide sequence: TGTGCCAGCAGTGGCGACAGGGACAATGAGCAGTTCTTC. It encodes CASSGDRDNEQFF.

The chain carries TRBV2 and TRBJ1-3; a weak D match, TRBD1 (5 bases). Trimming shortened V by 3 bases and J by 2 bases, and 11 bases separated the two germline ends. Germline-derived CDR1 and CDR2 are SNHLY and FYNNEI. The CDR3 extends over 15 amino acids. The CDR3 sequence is CASSEVRAPGNTIYF. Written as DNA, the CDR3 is TGTGCCAGCAGTGAGGTCAGGGCCCCTGGAAACACCATATATTTT.

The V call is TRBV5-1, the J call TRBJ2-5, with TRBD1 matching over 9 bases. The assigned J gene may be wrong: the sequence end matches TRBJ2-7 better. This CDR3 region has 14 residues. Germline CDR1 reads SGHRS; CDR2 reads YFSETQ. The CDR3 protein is CASSLGQGPDEQYF. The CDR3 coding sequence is TGCGCCAGCAGCCTAGGACAGGGGCCCGACGAGCAGTACTTC.

In DNA, the CDR3 is TGTGCCAGCAGTCATCAAGGGGGGGGGAGAACTAATGAAAAACTGTTTTTT. This translates into CASSHQGGGRTNEKLFF. V is TRBV7-9 and J is TRBJ1-4; D is possibly TRBD1 (6 bases). The germline V gene has CDR1 SEHNR and CDR2 FQNEAQ (reference sequence). V lost 6 bases, J lost 1 base, and 18 bases lay in between. This CDR3 comprises 17 residues. Full variable domain (outside the CDR3, taken from reference TRBV7-9 and TRBJ1-4): DTGVSQNPRHKITKRGQNVTFRCDPISEHNRLYWYRQTLGQGPEFLTYFQNEAQLEKSRLLSDRFSAERPKGSFSTLEIQRTEQGDSAMYLCASSHQGGGRTNEKLFFGSGTQLSVL.

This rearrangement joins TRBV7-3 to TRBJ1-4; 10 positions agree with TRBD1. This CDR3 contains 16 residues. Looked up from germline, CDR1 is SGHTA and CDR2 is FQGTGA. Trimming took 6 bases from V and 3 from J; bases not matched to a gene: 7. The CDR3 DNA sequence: TGTGCCAGCAGTTCGACAGGGGGCGCGGCTAATGAAAAACTGTTTTTT. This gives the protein CASSSTGGAANEKLFF.

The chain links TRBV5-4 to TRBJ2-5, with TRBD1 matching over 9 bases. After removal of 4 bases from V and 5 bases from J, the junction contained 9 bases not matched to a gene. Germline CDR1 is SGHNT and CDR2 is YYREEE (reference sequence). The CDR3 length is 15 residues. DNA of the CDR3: TGTGCCAGCAGCCCCCGGGACAGGGTGGGGGAGACCCAGTACTTC. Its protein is CASSPRDRVGETQYF.

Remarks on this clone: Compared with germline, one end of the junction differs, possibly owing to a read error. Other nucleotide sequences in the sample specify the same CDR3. The CDR3 sequence is CASSPGDWGETQYF. CDR3 nucleotide sequence: TGTGCCAGCAGCCCGGGGGACTGGGGAGAGACTCAGTACTTC. The chain couples TRBV9 to TRBJ2-5, with D perhaps matching TRBD2 (6 bases). This CDR3 has 14 residues. Germline lookup yields CDR1 SGDLS and CDR2 YYNGEE.

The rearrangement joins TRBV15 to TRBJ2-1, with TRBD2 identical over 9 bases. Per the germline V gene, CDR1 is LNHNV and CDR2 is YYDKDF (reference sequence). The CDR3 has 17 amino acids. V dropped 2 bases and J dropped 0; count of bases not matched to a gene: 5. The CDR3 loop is CATSRYAGGSSYNEQFF. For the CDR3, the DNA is TGTGCCACCAGCAGATACGCGGGGGGGAGCTCCTACAATGAGCAGTTCTTC.

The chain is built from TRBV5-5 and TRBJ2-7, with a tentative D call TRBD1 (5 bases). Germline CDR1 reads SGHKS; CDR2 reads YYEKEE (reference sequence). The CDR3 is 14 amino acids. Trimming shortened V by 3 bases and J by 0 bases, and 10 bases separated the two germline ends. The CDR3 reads CASSSDTVSYEQYF. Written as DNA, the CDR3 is TGTGCCAGCAGCTCGGACACCGTCTCCTACGAGCAGTACTTC.

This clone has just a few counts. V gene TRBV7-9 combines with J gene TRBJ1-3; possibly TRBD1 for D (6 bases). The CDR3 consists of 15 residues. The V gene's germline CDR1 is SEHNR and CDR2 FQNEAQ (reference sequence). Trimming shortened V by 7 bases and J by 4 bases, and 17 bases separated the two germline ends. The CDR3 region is CASTITGQIGNTIYF. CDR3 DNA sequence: TGTGCCAGCACCATAACAGGACAGATCGGAAACACCATATATTTT.

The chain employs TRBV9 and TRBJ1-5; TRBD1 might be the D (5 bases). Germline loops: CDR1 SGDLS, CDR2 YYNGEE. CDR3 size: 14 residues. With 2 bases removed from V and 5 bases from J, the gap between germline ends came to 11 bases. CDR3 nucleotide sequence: TGTGCCAGCAGCGTCGGGGGAGGGGATCAGCCCCAGCATTTT. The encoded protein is CASSVGGGDQPQHF.

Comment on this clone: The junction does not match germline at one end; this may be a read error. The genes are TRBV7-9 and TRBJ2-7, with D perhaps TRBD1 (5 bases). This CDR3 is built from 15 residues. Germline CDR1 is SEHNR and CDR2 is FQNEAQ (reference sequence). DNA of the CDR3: TGTTCCAGCAGCTTACAAGGGGCCGTTACGAACGAGCAGTACTTC. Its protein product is CSSSLQGAVTNEQYF. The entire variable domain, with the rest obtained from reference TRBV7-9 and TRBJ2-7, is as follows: DTGVSQNPRHKITKRGQNVTFRCDPISEHNRLYWYRQTLGQGPEFLTYFQNEAQLEKSRLLSDRFSAERPKGSFSTLEIQRTEQGDSAMYLCSSSLQGAVTNEQYFGPGTRLTVT.

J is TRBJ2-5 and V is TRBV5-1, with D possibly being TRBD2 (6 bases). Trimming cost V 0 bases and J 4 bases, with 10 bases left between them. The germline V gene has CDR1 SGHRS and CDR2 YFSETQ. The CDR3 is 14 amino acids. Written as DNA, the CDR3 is TGCGCCAGCAGCTTGGTAGGGGAGGCAGAGACCCAGTACTTC. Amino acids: CASSLVGEAETQYF.

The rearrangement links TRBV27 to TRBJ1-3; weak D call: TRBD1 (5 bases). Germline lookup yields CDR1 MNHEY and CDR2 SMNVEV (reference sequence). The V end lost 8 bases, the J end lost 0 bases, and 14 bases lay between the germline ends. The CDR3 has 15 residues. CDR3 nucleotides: TGTGCCAGCCGCCTTGACAGTTCCTCTGGAAACACCATATATTTT. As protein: CASRLDSSSGNTIYF.